This T cell receptor beta chain was sequenced in a study of blood T cell repertoires in COVID-19. As for the study in general: The United States, Italy and Spain were the sources of the acute and convalescent COVID-19 samples. The analysed material was cDNA or gDNA that came from T cells, B-cell-depleted T cells, or PBMCs.

In the original workflow: Amplification of reference gene primers was used by the study to estimate nucleated cell counts. Only in-frame clones appear in the TCRdb table, and some are missing; sequencing was by immunoSEQ multiplex PCR. That table furnishes V, J and clone size, whereas the DNA furnished D and trimming. This table has 120,000 to 150,000 clones, about nine tenths appearing once. The germline gives CDR1 MNHNS, CDR2 SASEGT. Trimming took off 0 bases at V and 5 bases at J, with 14 bases between the two ends. This CDR3 has 16 residues. This chain links TRBV6-1 with TRBJ1-5; the D is unclear. The sequence was obtained from a woman in her fifties or sixties with acute or convalescent COVID-19. The sequencing input was peripheral blood. CDR3 sequence: CASSEARPGGYQPQHF. In DNA, the CDR3 is TGTGCCAGCAGTGAAGCGCGCCCCGGAGGATATCAGCCCCAGCATTTT.